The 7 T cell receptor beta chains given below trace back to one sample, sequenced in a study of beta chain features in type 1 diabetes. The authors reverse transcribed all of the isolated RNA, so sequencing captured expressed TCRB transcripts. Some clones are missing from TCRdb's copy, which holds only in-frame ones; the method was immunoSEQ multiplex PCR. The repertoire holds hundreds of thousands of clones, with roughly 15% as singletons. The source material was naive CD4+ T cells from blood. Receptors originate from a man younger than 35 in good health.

CDR3 nucleotides: TGCGCCAGCAGCTTGGAGGGGACAGGGCATGGCTACACCTTC. Protein sequence: CASSLEGTGHGYTF. The genes are TRBV5-1 and TRBJ1-2, with 9 bases that match TRBD1. J lost 6 bases, V lost 0 bases, and 3 bases had no gene match. CDR3 size: 14 residues. CDR1 is SGHRS and CDR2 is YFSETQ in the germline V gene.

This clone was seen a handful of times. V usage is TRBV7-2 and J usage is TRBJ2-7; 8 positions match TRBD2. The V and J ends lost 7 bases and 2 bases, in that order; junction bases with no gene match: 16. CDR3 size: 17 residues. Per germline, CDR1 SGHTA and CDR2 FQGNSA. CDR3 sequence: CASTKTWRGASPYEQYF. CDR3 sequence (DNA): TGTGCCAGCACCAAGACCTGGCGGGGGGCGTCCCCCTACGAGCAGTACTTC.

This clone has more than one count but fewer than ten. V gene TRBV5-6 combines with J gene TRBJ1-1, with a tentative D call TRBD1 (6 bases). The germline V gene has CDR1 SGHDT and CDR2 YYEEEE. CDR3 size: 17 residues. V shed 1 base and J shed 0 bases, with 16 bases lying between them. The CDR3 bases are TGTGCCAGCAGCTTGTACAGGGTTTGGGATATGAACACTGAAGCTTTCTTT. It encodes CASSLYRVWDMNTEAFF.

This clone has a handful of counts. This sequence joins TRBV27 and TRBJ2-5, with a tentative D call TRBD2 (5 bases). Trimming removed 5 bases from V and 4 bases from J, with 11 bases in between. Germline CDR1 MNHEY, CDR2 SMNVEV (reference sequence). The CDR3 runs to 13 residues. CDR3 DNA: TGTGCCAGCAGTAAACCTCGGGGAGAGACCCAGTACTTC. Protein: CASSKPRGETQYF.

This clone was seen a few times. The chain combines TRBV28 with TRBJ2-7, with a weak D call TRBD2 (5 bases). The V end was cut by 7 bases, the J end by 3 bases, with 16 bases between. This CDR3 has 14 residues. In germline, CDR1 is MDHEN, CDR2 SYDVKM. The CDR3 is CASIGGGSLYEQYF. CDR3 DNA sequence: TGTGCCAGCATAGGCGGCGGGTCTCTCTACGAGCAGTACTTC.

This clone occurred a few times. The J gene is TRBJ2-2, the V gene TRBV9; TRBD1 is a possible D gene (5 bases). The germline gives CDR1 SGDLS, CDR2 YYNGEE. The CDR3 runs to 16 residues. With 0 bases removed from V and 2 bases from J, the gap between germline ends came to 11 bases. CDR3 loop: CASSVGPGPNTGELFF. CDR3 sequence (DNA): TGTGCCAGCAGCGTAGGGCCAGGGCCAAACACCGGGGAGCTGTTTTTT.

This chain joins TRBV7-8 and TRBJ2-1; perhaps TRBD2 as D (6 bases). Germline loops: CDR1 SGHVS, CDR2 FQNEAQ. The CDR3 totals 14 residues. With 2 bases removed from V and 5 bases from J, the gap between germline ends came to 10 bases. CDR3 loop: CASSLREPNNEQFF. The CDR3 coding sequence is TGTGCCAGCAGCTTACGGGAGCCGAACAATGAGCAGTTCTTC.